Below are 23 T cell receptor beta chains sequenced from a single sample in a study of blood T cell repertoires in COVID-19. Clones were read by immunoSEQ multiplex PCR, and TCRdb kept only the in-frame ones, dropping some. This table has approximately 170,000 clones, just over 90% appearing once. Sequenced material: peripheral blood. These receptors were collected from a man between 18 and 35 years old with COVID-19, enrolled during active disease.

The chain couples TRBV5-3 to TRBJ1-2; D ambiguous. TRBV5-3 is placed among ORFs of uncertain function. This CDR3 has 15 amino acids. V was trimmed by 1 base and J by 4 bases, leaving 14 bases between them. This CDR3 is CARSLWVRNSYGYTF. The CDR3 DNA follows: TGTGCCAGAAGCTTGTGGGTCAGAAACAGCTATGGCTACACCTTC.

This chain connects TRBV14 to TRBJ2-1; a possible D gene is TRBD2 (5 bases). This CDR3 is 11 amino acids long. V lost 6 bases, J lost 8 bases, and 8 bases lay in between. Germline assignment: CDR1 SGHDN and CDR2 FVKESK. The CDR3 nucleotides are TGTGCCAGCAGTCTCGGGGATGAGCAGTTCTTC. It codes for CASSLGDEQFF. Full variable domain (remainder filled in from reference TRBV14 and TRBJ2-1): EAGVTQFPSHSVIEKGQTVTLRCDPISGHDNLYWYRRVMGKEIKFLLHFVKESKQDESGMPNNRFLAERTGGTYSTLKVQPAELEDSGVYFCASSLGDEQFFGPGTRLTVL.

The chain links TRBV7-3 to TRBJ2-7, with D perhaps matching TRBD2 (5 bases). The CDR3 contains 13 residues. V shed 2 bases and J shed 6 bases, with 11 bases lying between them. Germline CDR1 and CDR2: SGHTA and FQGTGA. The CDR3 sequence: CASSLGASSEQYF. The CDR3 DNA follows: TGTGCCAGCAGCTTAGGTGCTAGCTCCGAGCAGTACTTC. The full variable domain, with the rest looked up from reference TRBV7-3 and TRBJ2-7, is GAGVSQTPSNKVTEKGKYVELRCDPISGHTALYWYRQSLGQGPEFLIYFQGTGAADDSGLPNDRFFAVRPEGSVSTLKIQRTERGDSAVYLCASSLGASSEQYFGPGTRLTVT.

J is TRBJ2-3 and V is TRBV4-2; possible D gene TRBD2, 6 bases. CDR3 length equals 18 residues. V was cut by 1 base and J by 6 bases, with 23 bases left in between. Germline CDR1 is LGHNA and CDR2 is YNFKEQ. CDR3 DNA sequence: TGTGCCAGCAGCCAAGGGGAACGGCTAGCGATGGGTAGGGATACGCAGTATTTT. Protein: CASSQGERLAMGRDTQYF.

This clone was seen more than once but under ten times. The chain carries TRBV7-2 and TRBJ1-2, with D unresolved. The germline V gene has CDR1 SGHTA and CDR2 FQGNSA. This CDR3 spans 14 amino acids. V lost 4 bases and J lost 8, with 17 bases in between. The CDR3 nucleotides read TGTGCCAGCAGCTCCCGGGGAGACTTCCGGGGCTACACCTTC. Translation: CASSSRGDFRGYTF.

J is TRBJ2-7 and V is TRBV27; D is perhaps TRBD1 (6 bases). The CDR3 has 12 residues. The V gene's germline CDR1 is MNHEY and CDR2 SMNVEV (reference sequence). Trimming shortened V by 5 bases and J by 5 bases, and 10 bases separated the two germline ends. The CDR3 protein is CASSRGGNEQYF. In DNA form, the CDR3 reads TGTGCCAGCAGTCGAGGGGGAAACGAGCAGTACTTC.

This clone appeared a single time. The chain combines TRBV5-4 with TRBJ2-3, with TRBD2 identical over 7 bases. The CDR3 loop spans 16 amino acids. Germline V lookup: CDR1 SGHNT, CDR2 YYREEE (reference sequence). V dropped 0 bases and J dropped 3; count of bases not matched to a gene: 7. The CDR3 loop is CASSLGLAEKTDTQYF. The CDR3 coding sequence is TGTGCCAGCAGCTTGGGGCTAGCGGAAAAGACAGATACGCAGTATTTT.

The chain links TRBV7-9 to TRBJ1-2; D is undetermined. The CDR3 sequence is 13 residues long. Trimming left V 5 bases short and J 7 bases short, with 14 bases between. Per germline, CDR1 SEHNR and CDR2 FQNEAQ (reference sequence). CDR3 bases: TGTGCCAGCAGCATCGGACTTAAAACTGGCTACACCTTC. Its translation is CASSIGLKTGYTF.

This chain uses TRBV24-1 with TRBJ2-7; 8 positions match TRBD2. Germline trimming cut 2 bases from V and 9 bases from J; bases unmatched to any gene: 2. The CDR3 contains 12 residues. Per germline, CDR1 KGHDR and CDR2 SFDVKD. For the CDR3, the DNA is TGTGCCACCAGTGATTGGACTAGCCGGCAGTACTTC. This translates into CATSDWTSRQYF.

The rearrangement links TRBV25-1 to TRBJ1-2, with 7 bases matching TRBD1. Germline CDR1 MGHDK, CDR2 SYGVNS. The CDR3 runs to 16 residues. Trimming took 5 bases from V and 4 from J; bases not matched to a gene: 13. The chain's CDR3 is CASSRDSPKVGYGYTF. The CDR3 DNA sequence: TGTGCCAGCAGTAGGGACAGTCCCAAAGTAGGCTATGGCTACACCTTC.

Written as DNA, the CDR3 is TGTGCCAGCCCGACTAGCGGGAGGCCCTCCTACAATGAGCAGTTCTTC. The encoded protein is CASPTSGRPSYNEQFF. This chain uses TRBV19 with TRBJ2-1; 13 bases map to TRBD2. CDR1 LNHDA and CDR2 SQIVND come from the germline V gene (reference sequence). The CDR3 runs to 16 residues. Unmatched junction bases numbered 5, after V lost 9 bases and J lost 0 bases.

The genes are TRBV5-5 and TRBJ1-4; 7 bases fit TRBD1. The trim removed 3 bases at V and 8 bases at J, leaving 10 bases unmatched. Germline values: CDR1 SGHKS, CDR2 YYEKEE (reference sequence). The CDR3 sequence is 15 residues long. Written as DNA, the CDR3 is TGTGCCAGCAGCTCCTCGGCAGGGGGGCTAGAAAAACTGTTTTTT. Amino acid sequence: CASSSSAGGLEKLFF.

The V and J genes are TRBV6-2 or TRBV6-3 and TRBJ1-2, with D perhaps matching TRBD1 (6 bases). Trimming shortened V by 2 bases and J by 6 bases, and 13 bases separated the two germline ends. The CDR3 runs 14 residues. Germline V lookup: CDR1 MNHEY, CDR2 SVGEGT. As DNA, the CDR3 is TGTGCCAGCAGTTACGAGTGGGGGCCTGATGGCTACACCTTC. This sequence encodes CASSYEWGPDGYTF.

The chain employs TRBV11-2 and TRBJ2-4; unclear D gene. The germline CDR1 and CDR2 sequences are SGHAT and FQNNGV. Trimming shortened V by 2 bases and J by 9 bases, and 8 bases separated the two germline ends. The CDR3 totals 12 residues. The CDR3 bases are TGTGCCAGCAGCTTAAGTCCACTCATTCAGTACTTC. Translation gives CASSLSPLIQYF.

This clone was observed a few times. V is TRBV7-2 and J is TRBJ2-7, with TRBD2 matching over 7 bases. CDR1 is SGHTA, CDR2 FQGNSA, per germline. V shed 5 bases and J 7 bases; nucleotides not matched to a gene: 8. This CDR3 region has 13 residues. The CDR3 region is CASSILAVGEQYF. In DNA, the CDR3 is TGTGCCAGCAGCATTCTAGCGGTAGGGGAGCAGTACTTC.

The J gene is TRBJ2-3, the V gene TRBV9; tentative D call: TRBD2 (7 bases). CDR3 length: 16 residues. The V gene's germline CDR1 is SGDLS and CDR2 YYNGEE. V was pared by 2 bases and J by 4 bases, with 17 bases between. CDR3 in DNA: TGTGCCAGCAGCGTGGAAATGGGGGCGGGGGCAGATACGCAGTATTTT. Residues: CASSVEMGAGADTQYF.

The V call is TRBV27, the J call TRBJ2-5, with 14 bases identical to TRBD2. The V segment lost 8 bases and the J segment 4 bases; nucleotides outside the gene matches: 9. Germline V gives CDR1 MNHEY, CDR2 SMNVEV (reference sequence). CDR3 size: 16 residues. The CDR3 here is CASLPGLAGVRETQYF. The DNA of the CDR3 is TGTGCCAGCCTTCCGGGACTAGCGGGAGTCAGAGAGACCCAGTACTTC.

The chain joins TRBV19 to TRBJ2-1, with D possibly TRBD1 on 5 matching bases. Trimming stripped 5 bases from V and 7 bases from J, with 9 bases between. The CDR3 sequence is 12 residues long. CDR1 and CDR2 from the germline V gene are LNHDA and SQIVND (reference sequence). As DNA, the CDR3 is TGTGCCAGTAGTCTAACAGGTAATGAGCAGTTCTTC. This encodes CASSLTGNEQFF. Full variable domain (missing parts from reference TRBV19 and TRBJ2-1): DGGITQSPKYLFRKEGQNVTLSCEQNLNHDAMYWYRQDPGQGLRLIYYSQIVNDFQKGDIAEGYSVSREKKESFPLTVTSAQKNPTAFYLCASSLTGNEQFFGPGTRLTVL.

Comments on this clone: This same CDR3 is encoded by further DNA sequences in the sample. The chain combines TRBV27 with TRBJ1-1; D is uncertain. V was trimmed by 2 bases and J by 2 bases, leaving 6 bases between them. This CDR3 is built from 13 residues. Germline V gene sequence: CDR1 MNHEY, CDR2 SMNVEV (reference sequence). The CDR3 spells CASSLAENTEAFF. In nucleotides, the CDR3 is TGTGCCAGCAGTTTAGCAGAAAACACTGAAGCTTTCTTT.

This rearrangement joins TRBV28 to TRBJ2-3; 7 bases are a match to TRBD1. Germline loops: CDR1 MDHEN, CDR2 SYDVKM. The V segment lost 5 bases and the J segment 3 bases; nucleotides outside the gene matches: 8. This CDR3 spans 15 amino acids. CDR3 nucleotide sequence: TGTGCCAGCAGTCAGAGGGACAGTCTTACAGATACGCAGTATTTT. It specifies CASSQRDSLTDTQYF.

This chain connects TRBV27 to TRBJ2-2, with D maybe TRBD1 (6 bases). V lost 2 bases to trimming and J lost 3 bases, with 10 bases between them. Germline V lookup: CDR1 MNHEY, CDR2 SMNVEV (reference sequence). The CDR3 is 15 amino acids. This CDR3 reads CASSLTGSYTGELFF. As DNA, the CDR3 is TGTGCCAGCAGTTTAACAGGGTCCTACACCGGGGAGCTGTTTTTT.

This sequence joins TRBV24-1 and TRBJ1-5, with D perhaps TRBD1 (5 bases). CDR3 length: 16 residues. Germline V gives CDR1 KGHDR, CDR2 SFDVKD. V lost 4 bases to trimming and J lost 2 bases, with 14 bases between them. The CDR3 sequence: CATSERGGVGNQPQHF. CDR3 nucleotide sequence: TGTGCCACCAGTGAACGGGGAGGGGTTGGCAATCAGCCCCAGCATTTT.

V usage is TRBV19 and J usage is TRBJ1-5, with D unresolved. This CDR3 is built from 13 residues. Trimming removed 2 bases from V and 6 bases from J, with 8 bases in between. Per germline, CDR1 LNHDA and CDR2 SQIVND (reference sequence). The CDR3 nucleotides are TGTGCCAGTAGTATATTAATCAGTCAGCCCCAGCATTTT. It codes for CASSILISQPQHF.